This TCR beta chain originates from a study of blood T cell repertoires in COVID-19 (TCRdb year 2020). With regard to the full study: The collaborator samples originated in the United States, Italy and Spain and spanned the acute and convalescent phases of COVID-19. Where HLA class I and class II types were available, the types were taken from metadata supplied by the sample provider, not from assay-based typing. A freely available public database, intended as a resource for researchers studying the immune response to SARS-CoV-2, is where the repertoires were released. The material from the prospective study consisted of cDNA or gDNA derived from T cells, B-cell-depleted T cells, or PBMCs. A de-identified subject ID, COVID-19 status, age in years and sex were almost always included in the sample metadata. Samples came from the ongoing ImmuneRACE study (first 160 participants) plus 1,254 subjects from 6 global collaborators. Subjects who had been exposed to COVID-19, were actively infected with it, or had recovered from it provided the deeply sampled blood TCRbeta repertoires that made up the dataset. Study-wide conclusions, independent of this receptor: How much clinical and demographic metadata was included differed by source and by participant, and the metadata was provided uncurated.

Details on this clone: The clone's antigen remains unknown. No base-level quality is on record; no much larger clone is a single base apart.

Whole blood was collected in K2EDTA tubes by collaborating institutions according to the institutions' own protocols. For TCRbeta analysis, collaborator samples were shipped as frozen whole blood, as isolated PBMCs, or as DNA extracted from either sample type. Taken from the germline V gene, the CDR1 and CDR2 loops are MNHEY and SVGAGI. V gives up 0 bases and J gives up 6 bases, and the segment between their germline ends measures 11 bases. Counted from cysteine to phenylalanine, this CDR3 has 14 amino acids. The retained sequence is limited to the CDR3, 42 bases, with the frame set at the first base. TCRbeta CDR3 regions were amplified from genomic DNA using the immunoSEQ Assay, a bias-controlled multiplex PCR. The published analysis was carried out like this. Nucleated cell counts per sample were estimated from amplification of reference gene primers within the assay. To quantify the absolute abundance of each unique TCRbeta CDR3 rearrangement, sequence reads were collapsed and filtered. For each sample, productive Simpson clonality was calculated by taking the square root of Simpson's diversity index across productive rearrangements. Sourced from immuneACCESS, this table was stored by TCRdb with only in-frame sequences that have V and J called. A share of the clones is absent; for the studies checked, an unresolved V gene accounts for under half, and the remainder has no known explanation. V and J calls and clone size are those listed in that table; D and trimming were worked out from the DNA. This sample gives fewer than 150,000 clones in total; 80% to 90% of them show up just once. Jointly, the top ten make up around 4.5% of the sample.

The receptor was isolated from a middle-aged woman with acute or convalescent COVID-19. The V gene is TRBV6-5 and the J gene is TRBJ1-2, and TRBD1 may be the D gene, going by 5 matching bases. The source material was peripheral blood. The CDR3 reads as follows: CASSYSVGRNGYTF. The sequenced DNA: TGTGCCAGCAGTTACTCTGTGGGGCGCAATGGCTACACCTTC.